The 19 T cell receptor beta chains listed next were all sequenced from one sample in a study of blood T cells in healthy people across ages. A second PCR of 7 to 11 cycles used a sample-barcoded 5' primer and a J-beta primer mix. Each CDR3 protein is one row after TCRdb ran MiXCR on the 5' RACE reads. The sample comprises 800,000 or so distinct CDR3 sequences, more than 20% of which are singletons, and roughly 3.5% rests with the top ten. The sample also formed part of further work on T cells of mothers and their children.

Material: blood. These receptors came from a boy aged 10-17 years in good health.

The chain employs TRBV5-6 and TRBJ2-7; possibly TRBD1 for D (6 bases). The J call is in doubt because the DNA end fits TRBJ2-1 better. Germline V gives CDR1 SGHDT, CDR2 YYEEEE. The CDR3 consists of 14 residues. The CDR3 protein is CASSLGQGSGEQFF. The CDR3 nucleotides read TGTGCCAGCAGCCTGGGACAAGGAAGTGGCGAGCAGTTCTTC.

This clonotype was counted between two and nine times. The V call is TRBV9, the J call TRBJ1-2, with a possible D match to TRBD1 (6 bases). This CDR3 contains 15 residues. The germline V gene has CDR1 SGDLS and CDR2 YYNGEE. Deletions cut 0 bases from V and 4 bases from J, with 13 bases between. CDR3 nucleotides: TGTGCCAGCAGCGTAGCTAAGGGACAATTCTATGGCTACACCTTC. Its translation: CASSVAKGQFYGYTF.

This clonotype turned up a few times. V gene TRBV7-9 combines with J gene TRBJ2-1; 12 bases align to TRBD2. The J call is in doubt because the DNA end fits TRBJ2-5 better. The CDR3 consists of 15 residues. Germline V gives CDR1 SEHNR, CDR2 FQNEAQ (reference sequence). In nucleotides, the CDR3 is TGTGCCAGCAGCTCGACGACTAGCGGGGGAGGGACCCAGTACTTC. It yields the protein CASSSTTSGGGTQYF.

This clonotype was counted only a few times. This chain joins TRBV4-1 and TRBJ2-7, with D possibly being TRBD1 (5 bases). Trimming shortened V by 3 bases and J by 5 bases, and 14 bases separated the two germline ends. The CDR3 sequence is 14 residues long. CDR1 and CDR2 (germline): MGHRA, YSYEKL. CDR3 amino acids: CASSQGLTWDEQYF. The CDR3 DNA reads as TGCGCCAGCAGCCAGGGGCTCACCTGGGACGAGCAGTACTTC.

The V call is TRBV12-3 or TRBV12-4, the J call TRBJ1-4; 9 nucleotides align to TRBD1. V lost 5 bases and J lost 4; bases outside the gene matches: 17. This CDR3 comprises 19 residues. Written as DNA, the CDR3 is TGTGCCAGCAGTCTTCTCCCTTCTCCCTGGGACAGGGTTAATGAAAAACTGTTTTTT. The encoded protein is CASSLLPSPWDRVNEKLFF.

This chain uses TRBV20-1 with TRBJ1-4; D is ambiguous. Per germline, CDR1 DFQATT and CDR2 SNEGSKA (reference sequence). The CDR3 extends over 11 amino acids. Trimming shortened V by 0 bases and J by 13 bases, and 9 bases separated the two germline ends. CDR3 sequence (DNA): TGCAGTGCTAGAGATCCCCCAGGACTGTTTTTT. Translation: CSARDPPGLFF.

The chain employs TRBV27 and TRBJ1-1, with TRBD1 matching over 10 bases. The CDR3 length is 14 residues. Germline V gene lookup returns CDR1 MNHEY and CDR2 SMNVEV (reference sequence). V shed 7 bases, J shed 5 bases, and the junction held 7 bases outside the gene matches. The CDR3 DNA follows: TGTGCCAGCAACCGACAGGGGGCATGGACTGAAGCTTTCTTT. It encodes CASNRQGAWTEAFF.

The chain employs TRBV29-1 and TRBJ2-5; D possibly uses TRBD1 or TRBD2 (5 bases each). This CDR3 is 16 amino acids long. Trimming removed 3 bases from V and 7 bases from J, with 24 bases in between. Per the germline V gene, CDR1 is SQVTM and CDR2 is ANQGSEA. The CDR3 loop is CSVEGDFSGPSGTQYF. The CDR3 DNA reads TGCAGCGTTGAGGGGGATTTTTCCGGGCCCTCCGGGACCCAGTACTTC.

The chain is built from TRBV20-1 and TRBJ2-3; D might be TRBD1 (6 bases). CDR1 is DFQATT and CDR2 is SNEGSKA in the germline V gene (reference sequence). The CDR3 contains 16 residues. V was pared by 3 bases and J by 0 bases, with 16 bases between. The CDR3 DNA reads TGCAGTGCTAGGGTGACAGGTCGATCTAGCACAGATACGCAGTATTTT. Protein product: CSARVTGRSSTDTQYF.

The CDR3, as DNA: TGCAGTGCTAGAACTCGCAACGGGCTAGCCAAAAACATTCAGTACTTC. Protein: CSARTRNGLAKNIQYF. The chain has TRBV20-1 and TRBJ2-4; the D is unclear. The CDR3 runs to 16 residues. CDR1 is DFQATT, CDR2 SNEGSKA, per germline (reference sequence). The V end lost 2 bases, the J end lost 0 bases, and 14 bases lay between the germline ends.

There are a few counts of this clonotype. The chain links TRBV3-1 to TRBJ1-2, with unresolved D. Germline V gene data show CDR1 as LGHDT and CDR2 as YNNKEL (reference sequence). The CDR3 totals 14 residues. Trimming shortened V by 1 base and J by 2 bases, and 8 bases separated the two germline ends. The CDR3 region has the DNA TGTGCCAGCAGCCAAGTTATAGAAAACTATGGCTACACCTTC. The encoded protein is CASSQVIENYGYTF.

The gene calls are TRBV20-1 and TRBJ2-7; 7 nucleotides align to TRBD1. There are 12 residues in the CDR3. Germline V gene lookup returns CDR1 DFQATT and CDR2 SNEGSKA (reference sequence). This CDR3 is CTLYRGPYEQYF. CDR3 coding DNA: TGCACCCTCTACAGGGGTCCCTACGAGCAGTACTTC.

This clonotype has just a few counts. The CDR3 loop reads CSVSGQGTQETQYF. CDR3 coding DNA: TGCAGCGTCTCTGGACAGGGTACCCAAGAGACCCAGTACTTC. The V and J genes are TRBV29-1 and TRBJ2-5, with TRBD1 matching 8 bases. This CDR3 comprises 14 residues. Germline trimming cut 6 bases from V and 1 base from J; bases unmatched to any gene: 7. Germline CDR1 reads SQVTM; CDR2 reads ANQGSEA.

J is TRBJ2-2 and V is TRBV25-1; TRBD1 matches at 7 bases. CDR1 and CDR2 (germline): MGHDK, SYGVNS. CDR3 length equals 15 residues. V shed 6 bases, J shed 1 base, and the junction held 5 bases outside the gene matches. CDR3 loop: CASSAHRGNTGELFF. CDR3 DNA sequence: TGTGCCAGCAGCGCCCACAGGGGGAACACCGGGGAGCTGTTTTTT.

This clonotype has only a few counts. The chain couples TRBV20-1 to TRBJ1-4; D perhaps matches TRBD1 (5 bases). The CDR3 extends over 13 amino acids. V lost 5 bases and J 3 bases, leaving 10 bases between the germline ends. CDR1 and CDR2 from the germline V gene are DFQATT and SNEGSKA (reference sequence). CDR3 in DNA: TGCAGTGCTCTTGACAGATCTAATGAAAAACTGTTTTTT. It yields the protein CSALDRSNEKLFF.

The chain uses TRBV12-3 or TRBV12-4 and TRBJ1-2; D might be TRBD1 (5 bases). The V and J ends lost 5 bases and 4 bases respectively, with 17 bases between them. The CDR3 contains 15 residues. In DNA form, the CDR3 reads TGTGCCAGCAGTCCAGCAGGGTGGGAGCTCTATGGCTACACCTTC. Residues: CASSPAGWELYGYTF.

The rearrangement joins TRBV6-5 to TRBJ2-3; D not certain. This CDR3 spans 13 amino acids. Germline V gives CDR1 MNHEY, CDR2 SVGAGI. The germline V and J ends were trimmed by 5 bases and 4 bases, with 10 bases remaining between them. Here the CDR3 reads CASSSTRPDTQYF. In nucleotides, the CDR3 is TGTGCCAGCAGTAGCACACGGCCAGATACGCAGTATTTT.

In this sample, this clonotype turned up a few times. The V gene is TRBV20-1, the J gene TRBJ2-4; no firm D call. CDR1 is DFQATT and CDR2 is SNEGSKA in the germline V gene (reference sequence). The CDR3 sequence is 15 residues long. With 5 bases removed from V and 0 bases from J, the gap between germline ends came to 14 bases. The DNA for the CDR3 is TGCAGTGCTCCTACTAACGGTCTAGCCAAAAACATTCAGTACTTC. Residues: CSAPTNGLAKNIQYF.

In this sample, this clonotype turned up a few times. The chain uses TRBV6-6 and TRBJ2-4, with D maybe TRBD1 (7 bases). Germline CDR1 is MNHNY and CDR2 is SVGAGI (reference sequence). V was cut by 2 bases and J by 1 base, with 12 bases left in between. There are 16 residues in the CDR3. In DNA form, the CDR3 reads TGTGCCAGCAGTTACGACGCAGGGGGGGCCAAAAACATTCAGTACTTC. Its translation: CASSYDAGGAKNIQYF.